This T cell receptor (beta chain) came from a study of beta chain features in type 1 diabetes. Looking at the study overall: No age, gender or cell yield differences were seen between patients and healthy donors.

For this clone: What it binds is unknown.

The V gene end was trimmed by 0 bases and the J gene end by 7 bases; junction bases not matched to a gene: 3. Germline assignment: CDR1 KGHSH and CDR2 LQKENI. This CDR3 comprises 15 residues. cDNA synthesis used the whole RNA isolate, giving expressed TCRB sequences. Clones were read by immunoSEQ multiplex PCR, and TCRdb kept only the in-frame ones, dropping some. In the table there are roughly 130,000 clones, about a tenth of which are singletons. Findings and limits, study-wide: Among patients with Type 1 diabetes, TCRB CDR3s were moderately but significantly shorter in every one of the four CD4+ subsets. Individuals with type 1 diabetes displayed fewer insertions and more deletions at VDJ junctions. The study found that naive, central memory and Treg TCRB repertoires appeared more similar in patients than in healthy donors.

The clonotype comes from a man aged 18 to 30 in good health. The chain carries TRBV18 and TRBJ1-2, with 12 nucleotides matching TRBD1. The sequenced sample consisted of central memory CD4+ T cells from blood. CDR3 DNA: TGTGCCAGCTCACCACCGGGACAGGGGGCGCTTGGCTACACCTTC. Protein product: CASSPPGQGALGYTF.